These 31 T cell receptor beta chains share one sample of origin, sequenced in a study of blood T cell repertoires in COVID-19. Repertoires were generated with immunoSEQ multiplex PCR, while TCRdb's copy carries only in-frame clones and drops some. The table records 130,000 or so clones, about 80% of them present only once. Material: peripheral blood. All receptors derive from a human donor in a cohort sampled during active COVID-19.

V usage is TRBV28 and J usage is TRBJ1-4; D gene unclear. The ends were cut back, 3 bases at V and 3 bases at J, with 11 bases in the middle. The germline V gene encodes CDR1 MDHEN and CDR2 SYDVKM. The CDR3 has 15 amino acids. The chain's CDR3 is CASSFPGEANEKLFF. For the CDR3, the DNA is TGTGCCAGCAGTTTCCCCGGGGAAGCTAATGAAAAACTGTTTTTT.

The rearrangement links TRBV19 to TRBJ1-2; 7 nucleotides line up with TRBD1. Losses at the gene ends were 6 bases for V and 8 bases for J; bases not matched to a gene: 9. The CDR3 loop spans 13 amino acids. Germline loops: CDR1 LNHDA, CDR2 SQIVND (reference sequence). CDR3 bases: TGTGCCAGTAGGACCGGGACAGAAAGGGGCTACACCTTC. It is translated as CASRTGTERGYTF. The full variable domain, rest sourced from reference TRBV19 and TRBJ1-2, is DGGITQSPKYLFRKEGQNVTLSCEQNLNHDAMYWYRQDPGQGLRLIYYSQIVNDFQKGDIAEGYSVSREKKESFPLTVTSAQKNPTAFYLCASRTGTERGYTFGSGTRLTVV.

This clone was seen once. The rearrangement links TRBV11-3 to TRBJ1-1; TRBD1 is a possible D gene (5 bases). The CDR3 sequence is 15 residues long. Germline-derived CDR1 and CDR2 are SGHNT and YENEEA. Between the trimmed V and J ends, which lost 2 bases and 0 bases, there was a span of 10 bases. CDR3 in DNA: TGTGCCAGCAGCTTAATCGACAGTTTGAACACTGAAGCTTTCTTT. As protein: CASSLIDSLNTEAFF.

J is TRBJ2-1 and V is TRBV2, with 11 nucleotides matching TRBD2. Germline V gene data show CDR1 as SNHLY and CDR2 as FYNNEI. The CDR3 contains 15 residues. V dropped 5 bases and J dropped 3; count of bases not matched to a gene: 3. CDR3 sequence reads: CASSLAGGFYNEQFF. The CDR3 DNA reads TGTGCCAGCAGTCTAGCGGGAGGTTTCTACAATGAGCAGTTCTTC.

The rearrangement joins TRBV28 to TRBJ1-1, with 7 bases identical to TRBD1. The junction had 10 bases not matched to a gene; V was cut back by 8 bases and J by 1 base. CDR1 is MDHEN and CDR2 is SYDVKM in the germline V gene. The CDR3 runs to 15 residues. The CDR3 is CASYKPGTENTEAFF. Written as DNA, the CDR3 is TGTGCCAGCTATAAACCCGGGACAGAGAACACTGAAGCTTTCTTT. Full variable domain (remainder filled in from reference TRBV28 and TRBJ1-1): DVKVTQSSRYLVKRTGEKVFLECVQDMDHENMFWYRQDPGLGLRLIYFSYDVKMKEKGDIPEGYSVSREKKERFSLILESASTNQTSMYLCASYKPGTENTEAFFGQGTRLTVV.

The CDR3 nucleotides are TGTGCCAGCAGCCTAGGACTAGCGGGTGGCTACAATGAGCAGTTCTTC. It encodes CASSLGLAGGYNEQFF. The chain employs TRBV7-8 and TRBJ2-1; TRBD2 agrees at 11 bases. With 5 bases clipped from V and 3 bases from J, the junction kept 6 bases outside the gene matches. The CDR3 loop spans 16 amino acids. The germline CDR1 and CDR2 sequences are SGHVS and FQNEAQ.

This chain uses TRBV28 with TRBJ1-2; TRBD1 might be the D (6 bases). From germline, CDR1 is MDHEN and CDR2 SYDVKM. The length of the CDR3 is 13 residues. Trimming took 5 bases from V and 5 from J, leaving 12 bases between them. For the CDR3, the DNA is TGTGCCAGCAGTCTACTAACAGGGTATGGCTACACCTTC. As protein: CASSLLTGYGYTF.

The genes are TRBV7-2 and TRBJ2-5; TRBD2 matches 8 bases. V gave up 4 bases and J gave up 5 bases; unmatched junction bases: 12. There are 16 residues in the CDR3. CDR1 is SGHTA, CDR2 FQGNSA, per germline. CDR3 protein: CASSSRSGTGEETQYF. As DNA, the CDR3 is TGTGCCAGCAGCTCCCGTAGCGGGACTGGGGAGGAGACCCAGTACTTC.

The count of this clone is one. The chain has TRBV6-6 and TRBJ1-1; no firm D call. With 2 bases removed from V and 0 bases from J, the gap between germline ends came to 10 bases. Germline V gene data show CDR1 as MNHNY and CDR2 as SVGAGI (reference sequence). There are 15 residues in the CDR3. CDR3 loop: CASSYVLRMNTEAFF. As DNA, the CDR3 is TGTGCCAGCAGTTACGTCCTACGCATGAACACTGAAGCTTTCTTT.

J is TRBJ1-1 and V is TRBV15; D gene unclear. V was trimmed by 5 bases and J by 1 base, leaving 14 bases between them. The CDR3 sequence is 15 residues long. Germline V gene lookup returns CDR1 LNHNV and CDR2 YYDKDF (reference sequence). The CDR3 DNA reads TGTGCCACCAGCCCACAGAGGGTGGCGAACACTGAAGCTTTCTTT. Protein: CATSPQRVANTEAFF.

This chain links TRBV5-8 with TRBJ1-2; TRBD1 aligns across 9 bases. V dropped 0 bases and J dropped 7; count of bases not matched to a gene: 10. The CDR3 consists of 16 residues. Germline V CDR1 and CDR2: SGHTS, YDEGEE. CDR3 bases: TGTGCCAGCAGCTTGGCCGGGACAGGGAATTCTCGTGGCTACACCTTC. It encodes CASSLAGTGNSRGYTF.

This rearrangement joins TRBV7-8 to TRBJ1-5; D is unclear. This CDR3 is built from 15 residues. V was shortened by 1 base and J by 5 bases, with 12 bases between the two germline ends. Germline values: CDR1 SGHVS, CDR2 FQNEAQ. CDR3 in DNA: TGTGCCAGCAGCTTAGATCTTGGCGGGGATCAGCCCCAGCATTTT. Protein sequence: CASSLDLGGDQPQHF.

This clone was observed a handful of times. The chain uses TRBV5-1 and TRBJ1-2, with unresolved D. The CDR3 is 15 amino acids. Germline lookup yields CDR1 SGHRS and CDR2 YFSETQ. Trimming shortened V by 0 bases and J by 8 bases, and 17 bases separated the two germline ends. This CDR3 reads CASSLDTVVRGGYTF. The CDR3, as DNA: TGCGCCAGCAGCTTGGATACAGTCGTCCGTGGAGGCTACACCTTC.

This chain connects TRBV19 to TRBJ2-3; 7 bases fit TRBD1. The CDR3 spans 14 residues. Germline V CDR1 and CDR2: LNHDA, SQIVND (reference sequence). The trim removed 7 bases at V and 5 bases at J, leaving 9 bases unmatched. This chain's CDR3 is CASTSTGDIDTQYF. The CDR3 DNA follows: TGTGCCAGTACCTCCACAGGGGACATAGATACGCAGTATTTT.

The V and J genes are TRBV18 and TRBJ1-1; D is possibly TRBD1 (6 bases). Germline CDR1 KGHSH, CDR2 LQKENI. This CDR3 contains 14 residues. V dropped 1 base and J dropped 1 base, with 7 bases sitting between them. CDR3 sequence reads: CASSPLDRNTEAFF. The CDR3 DNA reads as TGTGCCAGCTCACCACTGGACAGGAACACTGAAGCTTTCTTT.

This clone appeared many times. The J gene is TRBJ2-2, the V gene TRBV7-8, with D maybe TRBD2 (5 bases). This CDR3 contains 14 residues. V lost 3 bases and J lost 5, with 10 bases in between. Germline assignment: CDR1 SGHVS and CDR2 FQNEAQ. CDR3 DNA sequence: TGTGCCAGCAGCTTGGGGAGTTGGACCGGGGAGCTGTTTTTT. Protein product: CASSLGSWTGELFF.

This chain connects TRBV10-3 to TRBJ1-6; tentatively, D is TRBD1 (6 bases). Trimming cost V 8 bases and J 7 bases, with 18 bases left between them. Germline V gene lookup returns CDR1 ENHRY and CDR2 SYGVKD. The CDR3 consists of 15 residues. The CDR3 region is CAIGFGGQINSPLHF. The CDR3 nucleotides read TGTGCCATCGGATTTGGTGGACAGATCAATTCACCCCTCCACTTT.

The count of this clone is one. This chain uses TRBV2 with TRBJ1-4, with 9 bases lining up with TRBD1. Germline lookup yields CDR1 SNHLY and CDR2 FYNNEI. This CDR3 has 16 residues. J lost 7 bases, V lost 6 bases, and 12 bases had no gene match. The CDR3 nucleotides read TGTGCCAGCAGAGGACGACAGGGGGAGTATCGTGAAAAACTGTTTTTT. It specifies CASRGRQGEYREKLFF.

The V call is TRBV9, the J call TRBJ2-1; the match to TRBD2 covers 10 bases. Looked up from germline, CDR1 is SGDLS and CDR2 is YYNGEE. Trimming cost V 3 bases and J 7 bases; bases outside gene matches: 10. The CDR3 is 16 amino acids. The CDR3 region has the DNA TGTGCCAGCAGCGGAGCGGTAGCGGGAGGTAGGAATGAGCAGTTCTTC. It translates to CASSGAVAGGRNEQFF. Based on the CDR3 plus reference TRBV9 and TRBJ2-1, the full variable domain is DSGVTQTPKHLITATGQRVTLRCSPRSGDLSVYWYQQSLDQGLQFLIQYYNGEERAKGNILERFSAQQFPDLHSELNLSSLELGDSALYFCASSGAVAGGRNEQFFGPGTRLTVL.

The chain carries TRBV19 and TRBJ2-3; 9 bases are a match to TRBD1. The J segment lost 5 bases and the V segment lost 7 bases, leaving 7 bases of the junction unmatched. Germline V gene data show CDR1 as LNHDA and CDR2 as SQIVND (reference sequence). There are 14 residues in the CDR3. The CDR3 nucleotides are TGTGCCAGTACCCTGACAGGGGGAGAAGATACGCAGTATTTT. Translating gives CASTLTGGEDTQYF.

This clone was counted once. V usage is TRBV2 and J usage is TRBJ2-1; TRBD2 agrees at 10 bases. This CDR3 region has 15 residues. CDR1 and CDR2 (germline): SNHLY, FYNNEI. The trim removed 4 bases at V and 6 bases at J, leaving 6 bases unmatched. CDR3 sequence: CASSGSLAGLNEQFF. CDR3 sequence (DNA): TGTGCCAGCAGTGGGTCACTAGCGGGACTCAATGAGCAGTTCTTC.

The chain uses TRBV6-6 and TRBJ2-6; 10 positions agree with TRBD1. The germline V gene has CDR1 MNHNY and CDR2 SVGAGI (reference sequence). The CDR3 totals 21 residues. V was clipped by 5 bases and J by 0 bases; unmatched bases: 16. This chain's CDR3 is CASSRSGTGVLHTSGANVLTF. DNA for the CDR3: TGTGCCAGCAGTCGCTCCGGGACAGGGGTTCTACATACCTCTGGGGCCAACGTCCTGACTTTC.

The chain is built from TRBV18 and TRBJ2-6, with D tentatively TRBD1 (6 bases). Trimming removed 3 bases from V and 2 bases from J, with 11 bases in between. Germline V gene lookup returns CDR1 KGHSH and CDR2 LQKENI. CDR3 length equals 16 residues. The CDR3 DNA is TGTGCCAGCTCACCGAACAGGGACCCTGGGGCCAACGTCCTGACTTTC. It translates to CASSPNRDPGANVLTF.

The chain links TRBV18 to TRBJ2-3; a possible D gene is TRBD2 (6 bases). This CDR3 comprises 17 residues. Germline loops: CDR1 KGHSH, CDR2 LQKENI. The germline V and J ends were trimmed by 3 bases and 0 bases, with 16 bases remaining between them. The CDR3 here is CASSPPGVGLSTDTQYF. The DNA for the CDR3 is TGTGCCAGCTCACCTCCCGGGGTGGGACTTAGCACAGATACGCAGTATTTT.

The chain links TRBV2 to TRBJ2-3; 7 bases map to TRBD2. The CDR3 has 16 amino acids. Trimming took 5 bases from V and 0 from J; bases not matched to a gene: 8. Per germline, CDR1 SNHLY and CDR2 FYNNEI. CDR3 region: CASSRTGGLSTDTQYF. Written as DNA, the CDR3 is TGTGCCAGCAGTAGAACGGGAGGCCTAAGCACAGATACGCAGTATTTT.

The chain has TRBV7-3 and TRBJ2-2, with 7 bases that match TRBD1. This CDR3 has 15 residues. Germline-derived CDR1 and CDR2 are SGHTA and FQGTGA. V gave up 2 bases and J gave up 0 bases; unmatched junction bases: 0. CDR3 DNA: TGTGCCAGCAGCTTAGGGACAGCGAACACCGGGGAGCTGTTTTTT. Residues: CASSLGTANTGELFF.

This chain links TRBV5-1 with TRBJ2-5; 7 bases are shared with TRBD2. This CDR3 spans 13 amino acids. The V gene's germline CDR1 is SGHRS and CDR2 YFSETQ. With 3 bases clipped from V and 5 bases from J, the junction kept 4 bases outside the gene matches. In DNA form, the CDR3 reads TGCGCCAGCAGCTGGGCGGGAGAGGAGACCCAGTACTTC. This gives the protein CASSWAGEETQYF.

This chain connects TRBV27 to TRBJ2-3, with D possibly matching TRBD2 (6 bases). Germline V CDR1 and CDR2: MNHEY, SMNVEV (reference sequence). The CDR3 contains 16 residues. With 6 bases removed from V and 2 bases from J, the gap between germline ends came to 18 bases. CDR3 sequence: CASRKELARATDTQYF. For the CDR3, the DNA is TGTGCCAGCAGGAAGGAGCTAGCGCGAGCCACAGATACGCAGTATTTT.

The genes are TRBV5-8 and TRBJ2-3; TRBD2 might be the D (5 bases). CDR3 length: 15 residues. Germline V CDR1 and CDR2: SGHTS, YDEGEE. The V and J ends lost 0 bases and 4 bases respectively, with 12 bases between them. The CDR3 loop reads CASSLVGSGADTQYF. CDR3 DNA sequence: TGTGCCAGCAGCTTGGTTGGGAGTGGCGCAGATACGCAGTATTTT.

This clone was counted once. J is TRBJ2-2 and V is TRBV9; 10 bases fit TRBD2. Trimming cost V 1 base and J 5 bases; bases outside gene matches: 8. CDR3 length: 17 residues. Germline CDR1 is SGDLS and CDR2 is YYNGEE. CDR3 protein: CASSVRGSGRSTGELFF. Written as DNA, the CDR3 is TGTGCCAGCAGCGTACGGGGTAGCGGGAGGTCGACCGGGGAGCTGTTTTTT.

The chain combines TRBV18 with TRBJ1-3; D is ambiguous. The CDR3 runs to 17 residues. Germline V lookup: CDR1 KGHSH, CDR2 LQKENI. V was trimmed by 2 bases and J by 5 bases, leaving 19 bases between them. The CDR3 coding sequence is TGTGCCAGCTCACCATCTTCGGGTCCTAGCTCGAGAAACACCATATATTTT. This encodes CASSPSSGPSSRNTIYF.